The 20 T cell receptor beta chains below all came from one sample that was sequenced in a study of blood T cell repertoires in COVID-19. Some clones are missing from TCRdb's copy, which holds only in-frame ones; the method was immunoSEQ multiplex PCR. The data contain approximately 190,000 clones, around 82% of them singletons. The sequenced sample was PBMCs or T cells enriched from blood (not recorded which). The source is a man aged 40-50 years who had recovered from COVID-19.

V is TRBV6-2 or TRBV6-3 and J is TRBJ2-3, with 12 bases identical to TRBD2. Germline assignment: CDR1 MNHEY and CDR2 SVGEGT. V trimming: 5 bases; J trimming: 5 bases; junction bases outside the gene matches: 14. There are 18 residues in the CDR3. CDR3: CASSASTSGGPAVDTQYF. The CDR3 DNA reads TGTGCCAGCAGTGCATCCACTAGCGGGGGGCCTGCGGTAGATACGCAGTATTTT.

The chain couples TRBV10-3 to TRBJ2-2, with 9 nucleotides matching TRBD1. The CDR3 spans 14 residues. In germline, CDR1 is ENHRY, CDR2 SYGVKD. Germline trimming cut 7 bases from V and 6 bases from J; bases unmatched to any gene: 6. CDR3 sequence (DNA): TGTGCCATCACTTGGGACAGGGCTGCCGGGGAGCTGTTTTTT. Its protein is CAITWDRAAGELFF.

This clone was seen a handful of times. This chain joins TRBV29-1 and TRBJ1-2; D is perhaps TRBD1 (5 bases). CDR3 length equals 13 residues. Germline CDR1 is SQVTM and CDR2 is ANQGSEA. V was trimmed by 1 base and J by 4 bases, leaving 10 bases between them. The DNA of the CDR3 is TGCAGCGTTGAAGTTGGGGGGGGCTATGGCTACACCTTC. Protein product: CSVEVGGGYGYTF. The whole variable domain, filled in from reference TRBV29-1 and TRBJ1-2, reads SAVISQKPSRDICQRGTSLTIQCQVDSQVTMMFWYRQQPGQSLTLIATANQGSEATYESGFVIDKFPISRPNLTFSTLTVSNMSPEDSSIYLCSVEVGGGYGYTFGSGTRLTVV.

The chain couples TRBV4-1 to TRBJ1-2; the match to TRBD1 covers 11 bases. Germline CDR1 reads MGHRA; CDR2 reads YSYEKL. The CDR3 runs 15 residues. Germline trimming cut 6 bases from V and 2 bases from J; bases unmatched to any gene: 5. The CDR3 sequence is CASSHGQGANYGYTF. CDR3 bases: TGCGCCAGCAGTCACGGACAGGGGGCGAACTATGGCTACACCTTC.

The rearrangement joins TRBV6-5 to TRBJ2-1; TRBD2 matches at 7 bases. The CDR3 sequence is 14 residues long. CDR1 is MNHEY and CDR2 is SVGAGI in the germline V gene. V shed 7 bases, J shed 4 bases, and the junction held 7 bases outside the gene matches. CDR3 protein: CASTPRGEYNEQFF. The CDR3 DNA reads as TGTGCCAGCACTCCCCGGGGGGAATACAATGAGCAGTTCTTC.

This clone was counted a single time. CDR3 sequence: CASSITGGGTEAFF. In DNA, the CDR3 is TGTGCCAGTAGTATTACCGGGGGAGGGACTGAAGCTTTCTTT. V and J are TRBV19 and TRBJ1-1; D possibly corresponds to TRBD1 (5 bases). This CDR3 region has 14 residues. Trimming removed 3 bases from V and 5 bases from J, with 13 bases in between. Germline CDR1 is LNHDA and CDR2 is SQIVND (reference sequence).

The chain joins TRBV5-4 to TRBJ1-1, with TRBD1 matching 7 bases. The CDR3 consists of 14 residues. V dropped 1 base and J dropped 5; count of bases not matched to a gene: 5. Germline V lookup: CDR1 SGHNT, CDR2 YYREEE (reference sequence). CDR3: CASSLPQGRTEAFF. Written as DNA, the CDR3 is TGTGCCAGCAGCTTGCCACAGGGGAGAACTGAAGCTTTCTTT. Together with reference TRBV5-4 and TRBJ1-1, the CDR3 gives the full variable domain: ETGVTQSPTHLIKTRGQQVTLRCSSQSGHNTVSWYQQALGQGPQFIFQYYREEENGRGNFPPRFSGLQFPNYSSELNVNALELDDSALYLCASSLPQGRTEAFFGQGTRLTVV.

CDR3 loop: CASSLVEARRETQYF. DNA for the CDR3: TGTGCCAGCAGCTTAGTCGAAGCGCGGAGAGAGACCCAGTACTTC. The rearrangement uses TRBV7-2 and TRBJ2-5; D is unresolved. CDR3 length equals 15 residues. Trimming cost V 1 base and J 4 bases, with 13 bases left between them. In germline, CDR1 is SGHTA, CDR2 FQGNSA.

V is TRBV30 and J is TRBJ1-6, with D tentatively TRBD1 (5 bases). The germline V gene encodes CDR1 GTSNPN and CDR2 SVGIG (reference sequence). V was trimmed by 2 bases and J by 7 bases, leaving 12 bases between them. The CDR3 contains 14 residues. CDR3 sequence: CAWSRGGDNSPLHF. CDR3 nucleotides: TGTGCCTGGAGTCGTGGAGGGGACAATTCACCCCTCCACTTT.

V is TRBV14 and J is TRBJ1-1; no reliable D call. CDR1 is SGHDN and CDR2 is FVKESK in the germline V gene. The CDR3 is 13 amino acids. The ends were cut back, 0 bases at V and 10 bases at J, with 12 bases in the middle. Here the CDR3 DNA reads TGTGCCAGCAGCCAAGATATGTGGGCGGGAGCTTTCTTT. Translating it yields CASSQDMWAGAFF.

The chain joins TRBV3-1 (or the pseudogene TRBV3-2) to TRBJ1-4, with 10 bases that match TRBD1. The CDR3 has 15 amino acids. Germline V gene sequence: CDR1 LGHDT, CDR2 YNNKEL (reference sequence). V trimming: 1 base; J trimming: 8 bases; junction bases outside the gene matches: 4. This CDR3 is CASSQGLDRGEKLFF. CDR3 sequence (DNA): TGTGCCAGCAGCCAAGGTCTGGACAGGGGGGAAAAACTGTTTTTT.

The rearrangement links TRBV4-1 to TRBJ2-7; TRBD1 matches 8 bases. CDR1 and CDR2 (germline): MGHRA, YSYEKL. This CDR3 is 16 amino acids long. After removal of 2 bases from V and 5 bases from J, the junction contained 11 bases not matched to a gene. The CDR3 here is CASSQRYQDRGHEQYF. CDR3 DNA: TGCGCCAGCAGCCAACGCTATCAAGACAGGGGTCACGAGCAGTACTTC.

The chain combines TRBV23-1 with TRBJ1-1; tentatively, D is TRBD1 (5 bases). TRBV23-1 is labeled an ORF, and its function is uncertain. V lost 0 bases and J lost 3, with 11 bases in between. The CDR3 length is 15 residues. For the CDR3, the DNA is TGCGCCAGCAGTCAATCGCCCAGGGTGGACACTGAAGCTTTCTTT. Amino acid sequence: CASSQSPRVDTEAFF.

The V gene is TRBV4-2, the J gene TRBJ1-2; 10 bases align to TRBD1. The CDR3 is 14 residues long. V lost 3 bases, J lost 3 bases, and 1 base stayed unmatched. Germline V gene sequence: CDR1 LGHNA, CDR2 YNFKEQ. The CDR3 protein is CASSQGTGDYGYTF. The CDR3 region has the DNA TGTGCCAGCAGCCAGGGGACAGGGGACTATGGCTACACCTTC.

CDR3 in amino acids: CASSIGTGGQPQHF. In DNA, the CDR3 is TGCGCCAGCAGCATAGGGACAGGGGGTCAGCCCCAGCATTTT. The V gene is TRBV5-1, the J gene TRBJ1-5; the match to TRBD1 covers 11 bases. The trim removed 4 bases at V and 6 bases at J, leaving 3 bases unmatched. From germline, CDR1 is SGHRS and CDR2 YFSETQ. The CDR3 has 14 amino acids. The full variable domain, its missing parts supplied by reference TRBV5-1 and TRBJ1-5, is KAGVTQTPRYLIKTRGQQVTLSCSPISGHRSVSWYQQTPGQGLQFLFEYFSETQRNKGNFPGRFSGRQFSNSRSEMNVSTLELGDSALYLCASSIGTGGQPQHFGDGTRLSIL.

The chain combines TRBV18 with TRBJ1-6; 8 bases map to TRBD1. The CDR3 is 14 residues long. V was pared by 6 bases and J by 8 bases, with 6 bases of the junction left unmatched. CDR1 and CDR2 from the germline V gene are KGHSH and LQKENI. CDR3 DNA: TGTGCCAGCTCGCTCATGGACAGGGATTCACCCCTCCACTTT. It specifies CASSLMDRDSPLHF. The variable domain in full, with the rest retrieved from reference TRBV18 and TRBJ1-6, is NAGVMQNPRHLVRRRGQEARLRCSPMKGHSHVYWYRQLPEEGLKFMVYLQKENIIDESGMPKERFSAEFPKEGPSILRIQQVVRGDSAAYFCASSLMDRDSPLHFGNGTRLTVT.

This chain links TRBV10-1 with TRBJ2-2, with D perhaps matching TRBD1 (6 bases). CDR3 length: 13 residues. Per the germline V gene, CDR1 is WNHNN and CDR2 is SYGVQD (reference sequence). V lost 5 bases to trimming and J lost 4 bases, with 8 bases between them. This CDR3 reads CASSRTVTGELFF. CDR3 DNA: TGCGCCAGCAGTCGGACAGTCACCGGGGAGCTGTTTTTT.

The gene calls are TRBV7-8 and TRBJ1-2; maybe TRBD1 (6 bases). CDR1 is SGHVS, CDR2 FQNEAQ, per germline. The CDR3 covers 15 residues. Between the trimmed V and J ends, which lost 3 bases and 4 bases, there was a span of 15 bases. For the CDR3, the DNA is TGTGCCAGCAGCTTTCGCTACAGGGAGGGCTATGGCTACACCTTC. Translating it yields CASSFRYREGYGYTF.

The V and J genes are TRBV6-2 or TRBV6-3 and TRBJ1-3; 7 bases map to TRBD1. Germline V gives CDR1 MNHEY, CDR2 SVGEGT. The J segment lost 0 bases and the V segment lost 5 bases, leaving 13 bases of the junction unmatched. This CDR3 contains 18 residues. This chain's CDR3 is CASSLRDRRPNSGNTIYF. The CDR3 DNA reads TGTGCCAGCAGTCTCCGGGACAGACGACCCAACTCTGGAAACACCATATATTTT.

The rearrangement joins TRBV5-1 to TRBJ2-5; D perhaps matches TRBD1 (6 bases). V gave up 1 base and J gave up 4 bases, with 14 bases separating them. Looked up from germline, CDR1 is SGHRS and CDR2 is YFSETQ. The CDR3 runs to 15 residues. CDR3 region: CASSLRSGASETQYF. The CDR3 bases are TGCGCCAGCAGCTTGAGGTCAGGGGCGTCAGAGACCCAGTACTTC.